The 7 T cell receptor beta chains below all came from one sample that was sequenced in a study of cytomegalovirus exposure and HLA in healthy donors. Sequencing used immunoSEQ multiplex PCR; TCRdb keeps in-frame clones, though not all of them. The sample lists about 150,000 clones, around 83% occurring once. The specimen was PBMCs. These receptors all stem from a human donor in good health.

The CDR3 protein is CASSMGQGLSGELFF. In nucleotides, the CDR3 is TGTGCCAGTAGTATGGGACAGGGGTTGAGCGGGGAGCTGTTTTTT. The chain uses TRBV19 and TRBJ2-2; 10 nucleotides match TRBD1. J gave up 7 bases and V 3 bases, and 5 bases lay outside the gene matches. The CDR3 spans 15 residues. Germline V gene data show CDR1 as LNHDA and CDR2 as SQIVND (reference sequence).

The sample holds a few counts of this clone. The rearrangement joins TRBV28 to TRBJ2-7; D remains unclear. Trimming cost V 6 bases and J 2 bases, with 11 bases left between them. Germline CDR1 is MDHEN and CDR2 is SYDVKM. The CDR3 is 13 amino acids. The CDR3 coding sequence is TGTGCCAGCAGGGGCCCGCCCACCTACGAGCAGTACTTC. Its translation is CASRGPPTYEQYF.

This clone was recorded only once. The rearrangement joins TRBV9 to TRBJ2-7; TRBD1 aligns across 10 bases. Germline CDR1 reads SGDLS; CDR2 reads YYNGEE. This CDR3 is 16 amino acids long. V lost 4 bases, J lost 3 bases, and 10 bases stayed unmatched. CDR3 region: CASSPREGQGYYEQYF. The CDR3 DNA reads as TGTGCCAGCAGCCCAAGGGAGGGACAGGGGTACTACGAGCAGTACTTC. Drawing the rest from reference TRBV9 and TRBJ2-7, the complete variable domain is DSGVTQTPKHLITATGQRVTLRCSPRSGDLSVYWYQQSLDQGLQFLIQYYNGEERAKGNILERFSAQQFPDLHSELNLSSLELGDSALYFCASSPREGQGYYEQYFGPGTRLTVT.

The gene calls are TRBV7-9 and TRBJ2-7, with 7 bases matching TRBD1. Germline V lookup: CDR1 SEHNR, CDR2 FQNEAQ (reference sequence). V was pared by 6 bases and J by 0 bases, with 8 bases of the junction left unmatched. The CDR3 extends over 15 amino acids. Here the CDR3 DNA reads TGTGCCAGCAGACAACAGGGGCCAAGCTCCTACGAGCAGTACTTC. It is translated as CASRQQGPSSYEQYF.

The chain is built from TRBV15 and TRBJ1-1, with D unclear. Trimming cost V 4 bases and J 7 bases, with 10 bases left between them. CDR3 length equals 12 residues. Looked up from germline, CDR1 is LNHNV and CDR2 is YYDKDF (reference sequence). The CDR3 nucleotides are TGTGCCACCAGCAATCCTCACGGTGAAGCTTTCTTT. It encodes CATSNPHGEAFF.

As for this clone: The sample carries other DNA sequences with the same CDR3. The chain uses TRBV9 and TRBJ1-2; a weak D match, TRBD1 (5 bases). V was trimmed by 0 bases and J by 4 bases, leaving 10 bases between them. The germline V gene encodes CDR1 SGDLS and CDR2 YYNGEE. The CDR3 runs to 14 residues. Here the CDR3 DNA reads TGTGCCAGCAGCGTAGGGGGGGGGACCTATGGCTACACCTTC. Amino acid sequence: CASSVGGGTYGYTF.

The chain uses TRBV5-1 and TRBJ1-4; 7 bases align to TRBD1. Per germline, CDR1 SGHRS and CDR2 YFSETQ. V shed 4 bases and J 8 bases; nucleotides not matched to a gene: 8. There are 14 residues in the CDR3. CDR3 sequence: CASSIRDSREKLFF. CDR3 DNA sequence: TGCGCCAGCAGCATCAGGGACAGTCGAGAAAAACTGTTTTTT.